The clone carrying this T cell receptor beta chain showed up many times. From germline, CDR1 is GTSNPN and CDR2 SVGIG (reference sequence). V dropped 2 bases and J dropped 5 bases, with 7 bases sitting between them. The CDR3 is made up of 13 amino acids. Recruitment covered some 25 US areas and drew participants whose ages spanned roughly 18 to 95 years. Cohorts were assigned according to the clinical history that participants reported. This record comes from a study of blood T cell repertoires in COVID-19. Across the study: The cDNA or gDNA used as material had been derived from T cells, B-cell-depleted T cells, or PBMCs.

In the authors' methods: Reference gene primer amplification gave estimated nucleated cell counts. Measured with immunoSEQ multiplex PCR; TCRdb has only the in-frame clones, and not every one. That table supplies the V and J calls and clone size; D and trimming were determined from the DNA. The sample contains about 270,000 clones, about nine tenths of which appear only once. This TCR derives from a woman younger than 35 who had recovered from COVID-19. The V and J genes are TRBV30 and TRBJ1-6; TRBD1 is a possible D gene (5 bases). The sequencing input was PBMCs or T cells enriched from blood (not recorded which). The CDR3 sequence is CAWSQGNNSPLHF. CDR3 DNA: TGTGCCTGGAGTCAGGGAAATAATTCACCCCTCCACTTT.